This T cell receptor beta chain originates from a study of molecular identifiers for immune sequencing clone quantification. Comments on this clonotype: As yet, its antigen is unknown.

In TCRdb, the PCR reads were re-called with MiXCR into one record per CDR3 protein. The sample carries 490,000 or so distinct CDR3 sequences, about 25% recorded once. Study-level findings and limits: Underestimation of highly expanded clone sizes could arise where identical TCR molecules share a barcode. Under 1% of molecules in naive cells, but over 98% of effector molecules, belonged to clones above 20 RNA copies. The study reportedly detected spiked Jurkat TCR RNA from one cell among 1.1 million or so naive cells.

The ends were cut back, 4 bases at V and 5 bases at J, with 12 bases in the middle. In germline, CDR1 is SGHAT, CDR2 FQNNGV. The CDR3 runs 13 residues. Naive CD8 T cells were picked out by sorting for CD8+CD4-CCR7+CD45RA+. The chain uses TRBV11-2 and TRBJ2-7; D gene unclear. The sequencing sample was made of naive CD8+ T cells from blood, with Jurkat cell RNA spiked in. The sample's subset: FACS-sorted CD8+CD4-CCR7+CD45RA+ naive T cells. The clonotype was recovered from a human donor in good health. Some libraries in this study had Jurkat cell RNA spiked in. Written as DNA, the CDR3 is TGTGCCAGCAGCTCGACAACGAGCCACGAGCAGTACTTC. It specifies CASSSTTSHEQYF.